Each of the 22 T cell receptor beta chains below was sequenced from the same sample in a study of shared clonotypes between healthy human individuals. Data came from immunoSEQ multiplex PCR; TCRdb stores just in-frame clones and leaves some out. The sample includes 650,000 to 800,000 clones, over 55% of them seen just once. The sequencing input was memory CD4+ T cells sorted from blood. Subset defined: CD45RA-negative fraction. The receptors were gathered from a woman aged 25 to 39 in good health.

The chain is built from TRBV5-4 and TRBJ1-2; unclear D gene. This CDR3 comprises 14 residues. The V end lost 6 bases, the J end lost 2 bases, and 14 bases lay between the germline ends. CDR1 and CDR2 from the germline V gene are SGHNT and YYREEE (reference sequence). The CDR3 nucleotides are TGTGCCAGCAACACCTATGGGGTAAACTATGGCTACACCTTC. Residues: CASNTYGVNYGYTF.

The chain is built from TRBV11-2 and TRBJ2-1; D perhaps matches TRBD2 (6 bases). CDR3 length: 14 amino acids. Germline V gene data show CDR1 as SGHAT and CDR2 as FQNNGV. Trimming took off 0 bases at V and 11 bases at J, with 14 bases between the two ends. The chain's CDR3 is CASSLDNGRDKQFF. The CDR3, as DNA: TGTGCCAGCAGCTTAGATAATGGGCGGGATAAGCAGTTCTTC.

A few counts support this clone. The chain joins TRBV5-1 to TRBJ2-2; tentatively, D is TRBD1 (5 bases). CDR3 length equals 15 residues. Trimming removed 4 bases from V and 4 bases from J, with 14 bases in between. CDR1 is SGHRS, CDR2 YFSETQ, per germline. The CDR3 DNA reads as TGCGCCAGCAGCCCCCAGGGATCGGGCACCGGGGAGCTGTTTTTT. Translation: CASSPQGSGTGELFF.

The rearrangement links TRBV10-1 to TRBJ2-3; 10 nucleotides align to TRBD2. This CDR3 comprises 16 residues. J lost 1 base, V lost 2 bases, and 3 bases had no gene match. CDR1 WNHNN and CDR2 SYGVQD come from the germline V gene (reference sequence). CDR3 protein: CASSEVAGGRTDTQYF. The CDR3 DNA sequence: TGCGCCAGCAGTGAGGTAGCGGGAGGACGCACAGATACGCAGTATTTT.

Note on this clone: As the CDR3 is not closed by the conserved phenylalanine or tryptophan, this likely results from a read error. Because the CDR3's place on the DNA is in doubt, the DNA is left out and the CDR3 is given as listed by TCRdb. V usage is TRBV30 and J usage is TRBJ2-7; the table calls TRBD2, which could not be checked here. Germline V gives CDR1 GTSNPN, CDR2 SVGIG (reference sequence). The CDR3 length equals 14 residues, ends included. This chain's CDR3 is CAWRGTSGGRTDFG.

The V and J genes are TRBV6-5 and TRBJ1-3; TRBD1 matches at 8 bases. The germline CDR1 and CDR2 sequences are MNHEY and SVGAGI. V shed 4 bases, J shed 4 bases, and the junction held 6 bases outside the gene matches. The CDR3 extends over 15 amino acids. In DNA form, the CDR3 reads TGTGCCAGCAGTTTCCAGGGGGCGCCCGGAAACACCATATATTTT. Amino acid sequence: CASSFQGAPGNTIYF.

The J gene is TRBJ1-2, the V gene TRBV6-5; D uncertain. The V end lost 0 bases, the J end lost 4 bases, and 12 bases lay between the germline ends. This CDR3 is built from 15 residues. Germline V gene data show CDR1 as MNHEY and CDR2 as SVGAGI. The CDR3 coding sequence is TGTGCCAGCAGTTACTCGCTTTCTAGTACCTATGGCTACACCTTC. Residues: CASSYSLSSTYGYTF.

The gene calls are TRBV19 and TRBJ1-5; D may be TRBD1 (6 bases). Germline CDR1 is LNHDA and CDR2 is SQIVND (reference sequence). Trimming stripped 1 base from V and 4 bases from J, with 11 bases between. CDR3 length: 15 amino acids. CDR3 region: CASSIVPGENQPQHF. The CDR3 coding sequence is TGTGCCAGTAGTATAGTACCAGGGGAGAATCAGCCCCAGCATTTT.

CDR3 sequence (DNA): TGTGCCAGTAGGGCAGGGCCCTCCTACGAGCAGTACTTC. It codes for CASRAGPSYEQYF. The chain combines TRBV19 with TRBJ2-7, with a tentative D call TRBD1 (5 bases). Per germline, CDR1 LNHDA and CDR2 SQIVND (reference sequence). Trimming left V 6 bases short and J 0 bases short, with 9 bases between. The CDR3 has 13 amino acids.

The chain employs TRBV9 and TRBJ1-4, with 7 nucleotides matching TRBD1. V gave up 0 bases and J gave up 6 bases; unmatched junction bases: 5. Germline V gives CDR1 SGDLS, CDR2 YYNGEE. This CDR3 is 15 amino acids long. CDR3 residues: CASSVATGQHEKLFF. The CDR3 DNA sequence: TGTGCCAGCAGCGTAGCTACGGGACAGCATGAAAAACTGTTTTTT.

This clone was picked up one time. V is TRBV5-1 and J is TRBJ2-2, with 10 bases that match TRBD2. Germline lookup yields CDR1 SGHRS and CDR2 YFSETQ. V lost 4 bases and J lost 1; bases outside the gene matches: 1. This CDR3 is 15 amino acids long. CDR3 amino acids: CASSGLAVNTGELFF. The CDR3 DNA follows: TGCGCCAGCAGCGGACTAGCGGTGAACACCGGGGAGCTGTTTTTT.

The chain uses TRBV20-1 and TRBJ2-5, with unresolved D. The CDR3 spans 11 residues. Germline CDR1 is DFQATT and CDR2 is SNEGSKA (reference sequence). CDR3 in DNA: TGCAGCGTCGAGGTGGGGGAGACCCAGTACTTC. The encoded protein is CSVEVGETQYF.

This chain joins TRBV30 and TRBJ1-1; D ambiguous. Germline V lookup: CDR1 GTSNPN, CDR2 SVGIG (reference sequence). CDR3 length equals 12 residues. Trimming took 0 bases from V and 6 from J, leaving 8 bases between them. The CDR3 DNA is TGTGCCTGGAGTGTCCAGGCGGCTGAAGCTTTCTTT. Amino acids: CAWSVQAAEAFF.

The chain joins TRBV7-9 to TRBJ1-1; possible D gene TRBD1, 6 bases. Germline lookup yields CDR1 SEHNR and CDR2 FQNEAQ (reference sequence). V shed 3 bases and J shed 1 base, with 12 bases lying between them. There are 15 residues in the CDR3. CDR3 protein: CASSLGGGRNTEAFF. The CDR3 DNA reads TGTGCCAGCAGCTTGGGCGGGGGCAGGAACACTGAAGCTTTCTTT.

This clone has ten or more counts. Other DNA sequences within the sample encode an identical CDR3. This chain joins TRBV28 and TRBJ1-2; TRBD1 might be the D (5 bases). The CDR3 covers 14 residues. CDR1 MDHEN and CDR2 SYDVKM come from the germline V gene. V was trimmed by 5 bases and J by 0 bases, leaving 10 bases between them. The DNA of the CDR3 is TGTGCCAGCAGTCCCCCGACAGCTAACTATGGCTACACCTTC. It translates to CASSPPTANYGYTF.

The rearrangement links TRBV7-6 to TRBJ1-2; the match to TRBD1 covers 8 bases. Looked up from germline, CDR1 is SGHVS and CDR2 is FNYEAQ. With 0 bases clipped from V and 7 bases from J, the junction kept 7 bases outside the gene matches. CDR3 length equals 15 residues. This CDR3 reads CASSLAETGAGGYTF. CDR3 DNA: TGTGCCAGCAGCTTAGCGGAGACAGGGGCTGGTGGCTACACCTTC.

The rearrangement links TRBV9 to TRBJ2-5; D is unresolved. CDR1 is SGDLS and CDR2 is YYNGEE in the germline V gene. Trimming left V 2 bases short and J 0 bases short, with 11 bases between. CDR3 length: 15 amino acids. CDR3 protein: CASSVGQGYQETQYF. CDR3 nucleotides: TGTGCCAGCAGCGTCGGTCAAGGGTACCAAGAGACCCAGTACTTC.

CDR3 sequence (DNA): TGTGCCAGCAGTTTAAGGCGTGGCGAGCAGTACTTC. Protein: CASSLRRGEQYF. The J gene is TRBJ2-7, the V gene TRBV28; no reliable D call. The CDR3 runs 12 residues. V was trimmed by 2 bases and J by 6 bases, leaving 8 bases between them. Germline CDR1 reads MDHEN; CDR2 reads SYDVKM.

This sequence joins TRBV21-1 and TRBJ1-2; the D segment call TRBD1 is taken from the table without a DNA check. TRBV21-1 is a listed pseudogene. This CDR3 contains 15 residues. DNA of the CDR3: TGTGCCAGGACCTACCCAGGGGGCCGGACCTATGGCTACACCTTC. It yields the protein CARTYPGGRTYGYTF.

This clone has more than one count but fewer than ten. V is TRBV28 and J is TRBJ1-1, with a possible D match to TRBD1 (5 bases). The CDR3 totals 15 residues. Trimming shortened V by 6 bases and J by 8 bases, and 22 bases separated the two germline ends. The V gene's germline CDR1 is MDHEN and CDR2 SYDVKM. The CDR3 sequence is CASSLLRRGVTEAFF. The CDR3 DNA reads TGTGCCAGCAGCCTACTCCGGCGGGGGGTAACAGAAGCTTTCTTT.

This clone was found a few times. The chain uses TRBV10-2 and TRBJ2-5, with D possibly being TRBD2 (6 bases). The CDR3 loop spans 14 amino acids. Germline values: CDR1 WSHSY, CDR2 SAAADI. Trimming shortened V by 6 bases and J by 5 bases, and 16 bases separated the two germline ends. The CDR3 protein is CASRKTSGSETQYF. The CDR3 DNA is TGCGCCAGCAGGAAGACTAGTGGGTCGGAGACCCAGTACTTC.

This clone was found a few times. This sequence joins TRBV5-1 and TRBJ2-1; 7 bases align to TRBD1. The ends lost 8 bases at V and 8 bases at J; junction bases unmatched: 13. CDR1 is SGHRS and CDR2 is YFSETQ in the germline V gene. The CDR3 sequence is 14 residues long. The CDR3 sequence: CASNSDRERDEQFF. In DNA form, the CDR3 reads TGCGCCAGTAATTCCGACAGGGAGAGGGATGAGCAGTTCTTC. The variable domain in full, with the rest retrieved from reference TRBV5-1 and TRBJ2-1, is KAGVTQTPRYLIKTRGQQVTLSCSPISGHRSVSWYQQTPGQGLQFLFEYFSETQRNKGNFPGRFSGRQFSNSRSEMNVSTLELGDSALYLCASNSDRERDEQFFGPGTRLTVL.